These 20 T cell receptor beta chains were sequenced from one sample in a study of shared clonotypes between healthy human individuals. Repertoires were generated with immunoSEQ multiplex PCR, while TCRdb's copy carries only in-frame clones and drops some. The table has more than 900,000 clones, about 84% seen once; the top ten hold under 0.8%. The sequencing sample was made of memory CD4+ T cells from PBMCs. Subset indicated: CD45RA-negative fraction. These receptors originate from a man in his late teens or twenties in good health. Some clones in this sample may be carry-over from other donors' samples.

The V and J genes are TRBV4-1 and TRBJ1-2, with D perhaps matching TRBD1 (5 bases). The germline gives CDR1 MGHRA, CDR2 YSYEKL. This CDR3 contains 14 residues. V gave up 2 bases and J gave up 7 bases, with 14 bases separating them. The CDR3 is CASSQSREGSGYTF. Here the CDR3 DNA reads TGCGCCAGCAGCCAAAGCAGGGAAGGATCTGGCTACACCTTC.

The rearrangement uses TRBV28 and TRBJ1-6, with 7 bases lining up with TRBD1. CDR1 and CDR2 (germline): MDHEN, SYDVKM. The CDR3 extends over 15 amino acids. J lost 8 bases, V lost 5 bases, and 9 bases had no gene match. This CDR3 reads CASSDDRAKHSPLHF. The CDR3 nucleotides read TGTGCCAGCAGTGACGACAGGGCGAAACATTCACCCCTCCACTTT.

As for this clone: This may arise from a read error, as a much more abundant clone is one base away. This sequence joins TRBV7-3 and TRBJ2-5; no firm D call. The germline CDR1 and CDR2 sequences are SGHTA and FQGTGA. V dropped 2 bases and J dropped 4 bases, with 2 bases sitting between them. The CDR3 has 11 amino acids. The CDR3 DNA sequence: TGTGCCAGCAGCTTAGCAGAGACCCAGTACTTC. Translating it yields CASSLAETQYF.

This clone was counted only a few times. The V call is TRBV18, the J call TRBJ1-2; D unclear. Deletions cut 0 bases from V and 8 bases from J, with 10 bases between. Germline V gene sequence: CDR1 KGHSH, CDR2 LQKENI. This CDR3 has 13 residues. The CDR3 sequence is CASSPPSVGGYTF. As DNA, the CDR3 is TGTGCCAGCTCACCACCCAGCGTAGGCGGCTACACCTTC.

The V call is TRBV6-5, the J call TRBJ2-1, with 12 bases lining up with TRBD2. The CDR3 contains 16 residues. With 4 bases clipped from V and 9 bases from J, the junction kept 10 bases outside the gene matches. From germline, CDR1 is MNHEY and CDR2 SVGAGI. In DNA form, the CDR3 reads TGTGCCAGCAGTTCGATTTCTAGCGGGAGGGCGAGTGAGCAGTTCTTC. This translates into CASSSISSGRASEQFF.

The chain couples TRBV7-3 to TRBJ2-3, with D unresolved. The CDR3 covers 12 residues. V lost 5 bases and J lost 4, with 7 bases in between. Germline V gene data show CDR1 as SGHTA and CDR2 as FQGTGA. CDR3 amino acids: CASSAAADTQYF. The CDR3 DNA is TGTGCCAGCAGCGCGGCAGCAGATACGCAGTATTTT. The entire variable domain, with the rest obtained from reference TRBV7-3 and TRBJ2-3, is as follows: GAGVSQTPSNKVTEKGKYVELRCDPISGHTALYWYRQSLGQGPEFLIYFQGTGAADDSGLPNDRFFAVRPEGSVSTLKIQRTERGDSAVYLCASSAAADTQYFGPGTRLTVL.

Points on this clone: Additional DNA sequences in this sample encode the identical CDR3. J is TRBJ1-3 and V is TRBV4-3; 10 bases line up with TRBD1. This CDR3 contains 16 residues. V trimming: 0 bases; J trimming: 2 bases; junction bases outside the gene matches: 1. Germline CDR1 LGHNA, CDR2 YSLEER. The CDR3 region has the DNA TGCGCCAGCAGCCAAGAGGGGACAGGGGCTGGAAACACCATATATTTT. Translation: CASSQEGTGAGNTIYF.

This clone is a singleton in its sample. The chain joins TRBV5-8 to TRBJ1-5; 9 positions match TRBD1. The ends lost 4 bases at V and 6 bases at J; junction bases unmatched: 8. Germline V gene sequence: CDR1 SGHTS, CDR2 YDEGEE. The CDR3 totals 15 residues. CDR3 sequence: CASSTHPTGGQPQHF. In nucleotides, the CDR3 is TGTGCCAGCAGCACGCACCCGACAGGGGGTCAGCCCCAGCATTTT.

This sequence joins TRBV18 and TRBJ2-7; possible D gene TRBD1, 7 bases. Germline-derived CDR1 and CDR2 are KGHSH and LQKENI. V dropped 0 bases and J dropped 9 bases, with 21 bases sitting between them. The CDR3 runs to 16 residues. The CDR3 sequence: CASSPPEGRGVSVQYF. The CDR3 DNA reads as TGTGCCAGCTCACCACCAGAAGGCAGGGGGGTTTCTGTGCAGTACTTC. The complete variable domain, with remaining parts taken from reference TRBV18 and TRBJ2-7, reads NAGVMQNPRHLVRRRGQEARLRCSPMKGHSHVYWYRQLPEEGLKFMVYLQKENIIDESGMPKERFSAEFPKEGPSILRIQQVVRGDSAAYFCASSPPEGRGVSVQYFGPGTRLTVT.

The rearrangement joins TRBV15 to TRBJ1-4; tentatively, D is TRBD1 (5 bases). The germline gives CDR1 LNHNV, CDR2 YYDKDF (reference sequence). The CDR3 sequence is 15 residues long. The V end lost 0 bases, the J end lost 8 bases, and 13 bases lay between the germline ends. The CDR3 loop is CATSRDGAEGEKLFF. In DNA, the CDR3 is TGTGCCACCAGCAGAGACGGGGCGGAGGGGGAAAAACTGTTTTTT.

This chain connects TRBV5-1 to TRBJ1-1; D ambiguous. The germline CDR1 and CDR2 sequences are SGHRS and YFSETQ. Between the trimmed V and J ends, which lost 6 bases and 1 base, there was a span of 13 bases. The CDR3 is 14 amino acids. Written as DNA, the CDR3 is TGCGCCAGCACCGAAATGGTGGGGAACACTGAAGCTTTCTTT. This translates into CASTEMVGNTEAFF.

This clone was counted a single time. The V call is TRBV4-2, the J call TRBJ2-3, with TRBD2 as a possible D gene (5 bases). Germline V gene data show CDR1 as LGHNA and CDR2 as YNFKEQ. The CDR3 sequence is 13 residues long. Trimming left V 7 bases short and J 3 bases short, with 11 bases between. This chain's CDR3 is CASKRGWTDTQYF. The CDR3 DNA reads as TGTGCCAGCAAACGCGGGTGGACAGATACGCAGTATTTT.

This clone was seen a handful of times. The rearrangement links TRBV2 to TRBJ1-5; D is undetermined. CDR1 SNHLY and CDR2 FYNNEI come from the germline V gene. Trimming took off 3 bases at V and 2 bases at J, with 14 bases between the two ends. This CDR3 is 16 amino acids long. The DNA for the CDR3 is TGTGCCAGCAGTGACCGGCGGCCCTTGGGCAATCAGCCCCAGCATTTT. This translates into CASSDRRPLGNQPQHF.

This clone was counted once. The chain is built from TRBV4-2 and TRBJ2-5; 10 positions match TRBD2. Looked up from germline, CDR1 is LGHNA and CDR2 is YNFKEQ. The CDR3 is made up of 16 amino acids. V gave up 4 bases and J gave up 3 bases; unmatched junction bases: 8. The CDR3 DNA sequence: TGTGCCAGCAGCCCGAGGGGGCTAGCGGGAGAAGAGACCCAGTACTTC. Amino acid sequence: CASSPRGLAGEETQYF.

This clone was recorded once. The chain couples TRBV5-1 to TRBJ2-3; D remains unclear. The germline gives CDR1 SGHRS, CDR2 YFSETQ. The CDR3 is 13 residues long. With 1 base removed from V and 5 bases from J, the gap between germline ends came to 8 bases. Here the CDR3 DNA reads TGCGCCAGCAGCTTGTATCAGAGAGATACGCAGTATTTT. Translation: CASSLYQRDTQYF.

The V call is TRBV30, the J call TRBJ2-1; 10 bases map to TRBD2. The CDR3 runs 15 residues. The J segment lost 1 base and the V segment lost 5 bases, leaving 5 bases of the junction unmatched. CDR1 and CDR2 from the germline V gene are GTSNPN and SVGIG (reference sequence). CDR3 nucleotide sequence: TGTGCCTGGGCACGACTAGCGGGTTCCTACAATGAGCAGTTCTTC. Its translation: CAWARLAGSYNEQFF.

This clone turned up a few times. The chain uses TRBV19 and TRBJ1-5; TRBD1 agrees at 9 bases. The junction had 7 bases not matched to a gene; V was cut back by 2 bases and J by 5 bases. The CDR3 is made up of 16 amino acids. The V gene's germline CDR1 is LNHDA and CDR2 SQIVND (reference sequence). The CDR3 sequence is CASSILGQGLDQPQHF. Here the CDR3 DNA reads TGTGCCAGTAGTATACTGGGACAGGGACTTGATCAGCCCCAGCATTTT.

This clone was counted a single time. The V call is TRBV6-6, the J call TRBJ2-3, with 9 bases lining up with TRBD2. After removal of 4 bases from V and 5 bases from J, the junction contained 10 bases not matched to a gene. Germline V gene sequence: CDR1 MNHNY, CDR2 SVGAGI (reference sequence). There are 16 residues in the CDR3. CDR3 protein: CASSSQRGAYEDTQYF. The CDR3 region has the DNA TGTGCCAGCAGTTCACAGCGGGGGGCCTATGAAGATACGCAGTATTTT.

This clone was observed a handful of times. The J gene is TRBJ1-4, the V gene TRBV2; 7 bases line up with TRBD1. The CDR3 has 13 residues. The germline V gene encodes CDR1 SNHLY and CDR2 FYNNEI. The ends lost 9 bases at V and 13 bases at J; junction bases unmatched: 14. CDR3 in DNA: TGTGCCAGTGGGAACAGGGGAACCTATTCACTGTTTTTT. Its protein is CASGNRGTYSLFF.

The V call is TRBV27, the J call TRBJ1-5; TRBD1 matches 7 bases. V lost 1 base and J lost 5; bases outside the gene matches: 14. CDR1 and CDR2 (germline): MNHEY, SMNVEV (reference sequence). This CDR3 is 18 amino acids long. In DNA, the CDR3 is TGTGCCAGCAGTTTATTCGGAAAAAGACAGGGTCGGGATCAGCCCCAGCATTTT. As protein: CASSLFGKRQGRDQPQHF.